This TCR beta chain was sequenced in a study of shared clonotypes between healthy human individuals. Whole-study results and caveats: Estimated richness was generally greater in naive than memory subsets. Having only a few donors restricted how much genetic and exposure-history diversity was captured.

About this clone: Its matching antigen is unknown.

CD45RO-negative, CCR7-positively selected cells formed the naive CD8 fraction, excluding terminally differentiated effector memory CD45RA+ cells. The sorted-subset replicate PCRs were given 150 to 250 ng DNA, which is about 29,000 T cell genomes. Generated by immunoSEQ multiplex PCR, the TCRdb table keeps only in-frame clones and is missing some. Of about 2.2 million clones in the sample, roughly 93% are singletons; the top ten hold less than 2%. Germline CDR1 is MNHNS and CDR2 is SASEGT. The CDR3 has 16 amino acids. Trimming pared 1 base from V and 1 base from J, leaving 14 bases between. The clonotype comes from a man between 18 and 35 years old in good health. Some clones in this sample may be carry-over from other donors' samples. The sequencing sample was made of naive CD8+ T cells from PBMCs. The chain combines TRBV6-1 with TRBJ2-7, with D perhaps matching TRBD1 (5 bases). CDR3: CASSEGMQGESYEQYF. CDR3 bases: TGTGCCAGCAGTGAAGGAATGCAGGGCGAGTCCTACGAGCAGTACTTC.